The clone carrying this T cell receptor beta chain has just a few counts. What it binds is not known. RNA transcripts served as the template for amplifying TCR beta CDR3 regions. TCR CDR3 underwent first-round RT-PCR with the HTBI primer set. TCRdb redid the calling of the multiplex PCR reads with MiXCR, one entry per CDR3 protein. The data hold some 510,000 distinct CDR3 sequences, with 20% observed a single time. The source of the sample is a study of T cells in Graves' hyperthyroidism and ophthalmopathy. Study-wide results and limits: Patients with ophthalmopathy were separated from those with stable hyperthyroidism by a 13 V-J model. Ophthalmopathy was model-predicted a median around 6.1 months pre-onset.

Diagnoses rested on clinical symptoms, serum thyroxine and TRAb, thyroid ultrasound and orbital computed tomography. There are 13 residues in the CDR3. The ends were cut back, 1 base at V and 5 bases at J, with 6 bases in the middle. Germline V gives CDR1 SGDLS, CDR2 YYNGEE. Input material: blood. The gene calls are TRBV9 and TRBJ2-2; D is uncertain. The TCR originated in a man between 18 and 29 years old with Graves' hyperthyroidism. In DNA form, the CDR3 reads TGTGCCAGCAGCGTATTAGGGACCGGGGAGCTGTTTTTT. Its translation is CASSVLGTGELFF.